These 24 T cell receptor beta chains were sequenced from one sample in a study of CD8 T cells in Susac syndrome. Reverse transcription of roughly 0.45 to 1 ug RNA was carried out with random hexamers. One entry per CDR3 protein, called by TCRdb with MiXCR from the immunoSEQ multiplex PCR reads. The sample includes 170,000 or so distinct CDR3 sequences, approximately 96% of them seen just once. The specimen sequenced was CD8+ T cells from PBMCs. These receptors came from a human donor with multiple sclerosis.

The chain has TRBV27 and TRBJ2-7; D ambiguous. Per the germline V gene, CDR1 is MNHEY and CDR2 is SMNVEV (reference sequence). Trimming took 10 bases from V and 3 from J, leaving 10 bases between them. The CDR3 runs to 11 residues. CDR3 sequence reads: CATRALYEQYF. CDR3 DNA sequence: TGTGCCACCCGAGCGCTCTACGAGCAGTACTTC.

This sequence joins TRBV29-1 and TRBJ2-7; D gene uncertain. V was trimmed by 6 bases and J by 5 bases, leaving 11 bases between them. This CDR3 contains 11 residues. Germline V gene lookup returns CDR1 SQVTM and CDR2 ANQGSEA. CDR3 DNA sequence: TGCAGCGTATCCGGACCCGACGAGCAGTACTTC. Encoded protein: CSVSGPDEQYF.

This chain uses TRBV18 with TRBJ2-1, with D unresolved. V dropped 0 bases and J dropped 4 bases, with 4 bases sitting between them. The V gene's germline CDR1 is KGHSH and CDR2 LQKENI. The CDR3 contains 13 residues. CDR3 sequence reads: CASSPPGYNEQFF. CDR3 DNA: TGTGCCAGCTCACCACCGGGTTACAATGAGCAGTTCTTC.

The chain recombines TRBV13 with TRBJ2-2; D remains unclear. Trimming cost V 11 bases and J 1 base, with 5 bases left between them. From germline, CDR1 is PRHDT and CDR2 FYEKMQ (reference sequence). CDR3 length: 11 residues. Here the CDR3 DNA reads TGTGCCTACGGGAACACCGGGGAGCTGTTTTTT. Its protein is CAYGNTGELFF.

A few counts support this clonotype. The genes are TRBV28 and TRBJ2-5; D remains ambiguous. Germline-derived CDR1 and CDR2 are MDHEN and SYDVKM. This CDR3 comprises 11 residues. V lost 5 bases and J lost 3, with 4 bases in between. DNA of the CDR3: TGTGCCAGCAGTCCTGAAGAGACCCAGTACTTC. Its translation is CASSPEETQYF.

This chain connects TRBV29-1 to TRBJ1-1, with TRBD1 matching 7 bases. Germline V gives CDR1 SQVTM, CDR2 ANQGSEA. V dropped 7 bases and J dropped 8; count of bases not matched to a gene: 4. This CDR3 has 10 amino acids. The CDR3 sequence is CSGWDSEAFF. Here the CDR3 DNA reads TGCAGCGGCTGGGACAGCGAAGCTTTCTTT. Full variable domain (outside the CDR3, taken from reference TRBV29-1 and TRBJ1-1): SAVISQKPSRDICQRGTSLTIQCQVDSQVTMMFWYRQQPGQSLTLIATANQGSEATYESGFVIDKFPISRPNLTFSTLTVSNMSPEDSSIYLCSGWDSEAFFGQGTRLTVV.

This chain links TRBV20-1 with TRBJ1-2; TRBD1 agrees at 9 bases. The CDR3 extends over 13 amino acids. Losses at the gene ends were 1 base for V and 6 bases for J; bases not matched to a gene: 3. Germline CDR1 and CDR2: DFQATT and SNEGSKA (reference sequence). CDR3 DNA: TGCAGTGCTAGAGGAACAGGGGGCGATGGCTACACCTTC. It codes for CSARGTGGDGYTF.

The V and J genes are TRBV7-9 and TRBJ2-2; 10 nucleotides match TRBD1. This CDR3 has 18 amino acids. V gave up 5 bases and J gave up 5 bases; unmatched junction bases: 14. Germline assignment: CDR1 SEHNR and CDR2 FQNEAQ (reference sequence). Written as DNA, the CDR3 is TGTGCCAGCAGCCCGGTGCTGGGACAGGGGCGAGGGACCGGGGAGCTGTTTTTT. Protein product: CASSPVLGQGRGTGELFF.

V usage is TRBV13 and J usage is TRBJ1-1; D remains ambiguous. This CDR3 region has 14 residues. Trimming stripped 6 bases from V and 6 bases from J, with 17 bases between. Germline values: CDR1 PRHDT, CDR2 FYEKMQ (reference sequence). Written as DNA, the CDR3 is TGTGCCAGCAGTGCCGGTGGTCTCCAGCCTGAAGCTTTCTTT. Protein sequence: CASSAGGLQPEAFF.

The CDR3 DNA follows: TGTGCCAGCAGTTTAGTGAGAAAGAACACTGAAGCTTTCTTT. Amino acids: CASSLVRKNTEAFF. V gene TRBV28 combines with J gene TRBJ1-1, with no clear D. The CDR3 runs 14 residues. Trimming shortened V by 2 bases and J by 1 base, and 8 bases separated the two germline ends. Germline V lookup: CDR1 MDHEN, CDR2 SYDVKM.

For this clonotype: The junction and the germline gene differ at one end; a read error may be behind it. The chain is built from TRBV20-1 and TRBJ1-5; D gene unclear. The CDR3 length is 16 residues. Germline V lookup: CDR1 DFQATT, CDR2 SNEGSKA (reference sequence). The CDR3 here is CSARDRPGMIPQTQHF. In DNA form, the CDR3 reads TGCAGTGCTAGAGATCGTCCGGGAATGATCCCTCAGACCCAGCATTTT.

V gene TRBV11-2 combines with J gene TRBJ2-7; possible D gene TRBD1, 5 bases. This CDR3 has 13 amino acids. Deletions cut 0 bases from V and 6 bases from J, with 9 bases between. Per the germline V gene, CDR1 is SGHAT and CDR2 is FQNNGV. CDR3 DNA: TGTGCCAGCAGCTTAGAGATGGGGCGCGAGCAGTACTTC. Protein product: CASSLEMGREQYF.

V and J are TRBV27 and TRBJ1-2; 8 nucleotides align to TRBD1. Germline V gene data show CDR1 as MNHEY and CDR2 as SMNVEV (reference sequence). J was trimmed by 8 bases and V by 5 bases; bases with no gene match: 4. The CDR3 totals 12 residues. CDR3 nucleotides: TGTGCCAGCAGTCTCAGGGGGCGCGGCTACACCTTC. Translation: CASSLRGRGYTF.

The chain joins TRBV13 to TRBJ1-1; D gene ambiguous. This CDR3 is built from 14 residues. The germline CDR1 and CDR2 sequences are PRHDT and FYEKMQ (reference sequence). V gave up 3 bases and J gave up 1 base, with 9 bases separating them. For the CDR3, the DNA is TGTGCCAGCAGCTTGCCGACGGAGAACACTGAAGCTTTCTTT. Its translation: CASSLPTENTEAFF.

V gene TRBV7-9 combines with J gene TRBJ2-4; D unclear. V was trimmed by 4 bases and J by 3 bases, leaving 10 bases between them. This CDR3 spans 14 amino acids. Germline V lookup: CDR1 SEHNR, CDR2 FQNEAQ (reference sequence). The CDR3 DNA is TGTGCCAGCAGCTCCGGGTCTGGCAAAAACATTCAGTACTTC. This translates into CASSSGSGKNIQYF.

The chain carries TRBV15 and TRBJ2-6; tentative D call: TRBD2 (6 bases). V lost 0 bases, J lost 2 bases, and 11 bases lay in between. The CDR3 covers 17 residues. Per the germline V gene, CDR1 is LNHNV and CDR2 is YYDKDF (reference sequence). The CDR3 reads CATSRDGGGAGANVLTF. CDR3 nucleotide sequence: TGTGCCACCAGCAGAGATGGTGGCGGGGCTGGGGCCAACGTCCTGACTTTC. Drawing the rest from reference TRBV15 and TRBJ2-6, the complete variable domain is DAMVIQNPRYQVTQFGKPVTLSCSQTLNHNVMYWYQQKSSQAPKLLFHYYDKDFNNEADTPDNFQSRRPNTSFCFLDIRSPGLGDTAMYLCATSRDGGGAGANVLTFGAGSRLTVL.

This chain connects TRBV7-8 to TRBJ1-1, with 7 bases that match TRBD1. The CDR3 totals 14 residues. Germline V gives CDR1 SGHVS, CDR2 FQNEAQ. CDR3 in DNA: TGTGCAACGATAGGGGACAGCTACCACACTGAAGCTTTCTTT. Translation gives CATIGDSYHTEAFF.

V is TRBV27 and J is TRBJ2-1; tentatively, D is TRBD1 or TRBD2 (5 bases each). This CDR3 has 12 amino acids. The V end was cut by 10 bases, the J end by 10 bases, with 17 bases between. The germline V gene encodes CDR1 MNHEY and CDR2 SMNVEV (reference sequence). CDR3 DNA sequence: TGTGCCACCTGTAAAGGGGCTAGCGAGCAGTTCTTC. Amino acids: CATCKGASEQFF.

The rearrangement joins TRBV7-9 to TRBJ2-7; D might be TRBD2 (6 bases). CDR1 is SEHNR and CDR2 is FQNEAQ in the germline V gene (reference sequence). The germline V and J ends were trimmed by 10 bases and 3 bases, with 16 bases remaining between them. The CDR3 consists of 13 residues. CDR3 bases: TGTGCCACAGGCGGGGATCCTCTCTACGAGCAGTACTTC. Amino acid sequence: CATGGDPLYEQYF. The full variable domain, rest sourced from reference TRBV7-9 and TRBJ2-7, is DTGVSQNPRHKITKRGQNVTFRCDPISEHNRLYWYRQTLGQGPEFLTYFQNEAQLEKSRLLSDRFSAERPKGSFSTLEIQRTEQGDSAMYLCATGGDPLYEQYFGPGTRLTVT.

The gene calls are TRBV4-2 and TRBJ2-1; D is unclear. Trimming took off 1 base at V and 10 bases at J, with 20 bases between the two ends. Per germline, CDR1 LGHNA and CDR2 YNFKEQ. This CDR3 spans 16 amino acids. CDR3 protein: CASSQGPPWPDQEQFF. The DNA for the CDR3 is TGTGCCAGCAGCCAAGGGCCCCCGTGGCCGGACCAGGAGCAGTTCTTC.

This clonotype was recorded only once. The CDR3 DNA reads as TGCGCCAGCAGCTTGGCCGTAGAAAAGAACTATGGCTACACCTTC. It specifies CASSLAVEKNYGYTF. The chain couples TRBV5-1 to TRBJ1-2; D not resolved. Germline CDR1 and CDR2: SGHRS and YFSETQ. Trimming took off 0 bases at V and 2 bases at J, with 11 bases between the two ends. The CDR3 length is 15 residues.

V usage is TRBV9 and J usage is TRBJ2-3, with 7 bases identical to TRBD2. The CDR3 covers 16 residues. The V gene's germline CDR1 is SGDLS and CDR2 YYNGEE. J was trimmed by 0 bases and V by 4 bases; bases with no gene match: 8. CDR3 in amino acids: CASSSPREASTDTQYF. DNA for the CDR3: TGTGCCAGCAGCTCTCCCCGGGAGGCTAGCACAGATACGCAGTATTTT.

In this sample, this clonotype turned up once. The V call is TRBV28, the J call TRBJ2-5, with a possible D match to TRBD1 (6 bases). The CDR3 covers 15 residues. The germline CDR1 and CDR2 sequences are MDHEN and SYDVKM. Trimming took off 5 bases at V and 5 bases at J, with 18 bases between the two ends. The CDR3 protein is CASSPGGTNWETQYF. The DNA of the CDR3 is TGTGCCAGCAGTCCAGGTGGGACAAACTGGGAGACCCAGTACTTC.

CDR3 in amino acids: CASSHTGTGNNEQFF. As DNA, the CDR3 is TGTGCCAGCAGCCATACCGGGACTGGCAACAATGAGCAGTTCTTC. The chain carries TRBV9 and TRBJ2-1; D may be TRBD2 (6 bases). This CDR3 comprises 15 residues. V was cut by 4 bases and J by 5 bases, with 16 bases left in between. Germline V gene lookup returns CDR1 SGDLS and CDR2 YYNGEE.